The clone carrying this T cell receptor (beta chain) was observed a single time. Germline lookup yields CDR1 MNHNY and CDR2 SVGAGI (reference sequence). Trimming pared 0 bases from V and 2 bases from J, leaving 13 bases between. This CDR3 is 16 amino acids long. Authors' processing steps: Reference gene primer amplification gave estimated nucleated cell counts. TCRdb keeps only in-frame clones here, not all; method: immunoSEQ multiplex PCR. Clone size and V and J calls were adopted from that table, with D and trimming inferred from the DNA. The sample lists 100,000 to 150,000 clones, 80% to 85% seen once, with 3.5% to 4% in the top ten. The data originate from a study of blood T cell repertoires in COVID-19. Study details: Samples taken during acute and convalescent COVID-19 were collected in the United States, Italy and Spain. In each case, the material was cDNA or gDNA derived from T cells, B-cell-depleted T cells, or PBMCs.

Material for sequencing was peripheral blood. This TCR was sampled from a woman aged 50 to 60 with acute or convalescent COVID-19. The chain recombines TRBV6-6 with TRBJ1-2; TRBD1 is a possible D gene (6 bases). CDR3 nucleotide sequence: TGTGCCAGCAGTTACTCGTCCAACGGACAGAACTATGGCTACACCTTC. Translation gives CASSYSSNGQNYGYTF.